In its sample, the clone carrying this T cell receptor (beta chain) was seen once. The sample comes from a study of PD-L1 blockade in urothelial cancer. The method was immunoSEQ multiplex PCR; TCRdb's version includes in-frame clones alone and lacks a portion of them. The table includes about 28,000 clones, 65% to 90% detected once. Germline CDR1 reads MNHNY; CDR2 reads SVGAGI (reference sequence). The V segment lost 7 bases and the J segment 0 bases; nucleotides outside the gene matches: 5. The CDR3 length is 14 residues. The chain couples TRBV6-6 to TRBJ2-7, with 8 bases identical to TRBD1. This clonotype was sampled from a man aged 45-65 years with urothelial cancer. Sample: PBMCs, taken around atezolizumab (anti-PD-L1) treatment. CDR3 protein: CASITGTGSYEQYF. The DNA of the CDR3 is TGTGCCAGCATTACGGGGACAGGCTCCTACGAGCAGTACTTC.